The 23 T cell receptor beta chains presented below share a single source sample, sequenced in a study of glioma-infiltrating T cells. Using RNA template, CDR3s of TCR alpha and beta were amplified with iRepertoire arm-PCR. A single record per CDR3 protein comes from TCRdb applying MiXCR to the multiplex PCR reads. This sample has 300,000 to 450,000 distinct CDR3 sequences, with roughly two fifths found just once. Material: glioma tissue, nonneoplastic brain tissue, or PBMCs (not recorded which). All receptors derive from a human donor with low-grade glioma or glioblastoma, undergoing nonglioma brain surgery, or in good health (not recorded which).

This clonotype was seen more than once but under ten times. The chain links TRBV28 to TRBJ1-4, with D possibly being TRBD1 (6 bases). Germline V gene lookup returns CDR1 MDHEN and CDR2 SYDVKM. The CDR3 is 16 residues long. V gave up 3 bases and J gave up 4 bases, with 15 bases separating them. The chain's CDR3 is CASSLCLGQSNEKLFF. The CDR3 DNA is TGTGCCAGCAGTTTGTGCCTAGGACAGAGTAATGAAAAACTGTTTTTT.

This clonotype was recorded at least ten times. CDR3 amino acids: CASSFTGGRRETQYF. CDR3 in DNA: TGTGCCAGCAGTTTTACGGGAGGGCGCAGGGAGACCCAGTACTTC. The chain couples TRBV28 to TRBJ2-5, with 8 bases identical to TRBD2. Germline V lookup: CDR1 MDHEN, CDR2 SYDVKM. With 3 bases clipped from V and 5 bases from J, the junction kept 8 bases outside the gene matches. CDR3 length: 15 amino acids.

The chain carries TRBV29-1 and TRBJ1-1; possible D gene TRBD1, 5 bases. Germline values: CDR1 SQVTM, CDR2 ANQGSEA. This CDR3 is 11 amino acids long. Trimming cost V 4 bases and J 8 bases, with 11 bases left between them. The CDR3, as DNA: TGCAGCGTTGGAGGACGGACAGAAGCTTTCTTT. Its translation is CSVGGRTEAFF.

V is TRBV27 and J is TRBJ2-2; no firm D call. V lost 0 bases and J 3 bases, leaving 17 bases between the germline ends. Germline loops: CDR1 MNHEY, CDR2 SMNVEV (reference sequence). This CDR3 contains 18 residues. The CDR3 DNA reads as TGTGCCAGCAGTTTATCAGTACCGACATCAAGGTACACCGGGGAGCTGTTTTTT. This translates into CASSLSVPTSRYTGELFF.

The V and J genes are TRBV20-1 and TRBJ2-5, with 11 bases that match TRBD2. CDR3 length: 17 amino acids. V lost 0 bases, J lost 3 bases, and 9 bases stayed unmatched. CDR1 DFQATT and CDR2 SNEGSKA come from the germline V gene (reference sequence). The CDR3 reads CSARDPRTSGSEETQYF. CDR3 bases: TGCAGTGCTAGAGATCCCCGCACTAGCGGGAGTGAAGAGACCCAGTACTTC.

For this clonotype: One base away lies a much larger clone, so this may be a sequencing read error. The chain carries TRBV20-1 and TRBJ1-2; D possibly corresponds to TRBD1 (6 bases). Germline loops: CDR1 DFQATT, CDR2 SNEGSKA (reference sequence). The V and J ends lost 6 bases and 4 bases respectively, with 15 bases between them. This CDR3 spans 13 amino acids. The CDR3 bases are TGCAGTGCCGGGAGGGCAGGGGTCTATGGCTACACCTTC. Translated, it gives CSAGRAGVYGYTF.

In its sample, this clonotype was seen a few times. CDR3 residues: CASSALGGPAYEQYF. DNA for the CDR3: TGTGCCAGCAGCGCCCTGGGGGGGCCGGCCTACGAGCAGTACTTC. The J gene is TRBJ2-7, the V gene TRBV7-3; tentatively, D is TRBD2 (7 bases). Trimming shortened V by 5 bases and J by 2 bases, and 16 bases separated the two germline ends. The CDR3 covers 15 residues. Germline V lookup: CDR1 SGHTA, CDR2 FQGTGA.

The rearrangement uses TRBV5-1 and TRBJ2-3, with D possibly being TRBD1 or TRBD2 (6 bases each). Trimming stripped 4 bases from V and 0 bases from J, with 12 bases between. The CDR3 consists of 15 residues. Germline assignment: CDR1 SGHRS and CDR2 YFSETQ. The CDR3 spells CASSERGPSTDTQYF. The CDR3 nucleotides read TGCGCCAGCAGCGAACGGGGGCCTAGCACAGATACGCAGTATTTT. The full variable domain, in which reference TRBV5-1 and TRBJ2-3 provide the parts outside the CDR3, is KAGVTQTPRYLIKTRGQQVTLSCSPISGHRSVSWYQQTPGQGLQFLFEYFSETQRNKGNFPGRFSGRQFSNSRSEMNVSTLELGDSALYLCASSERGPSTDTQYFGPGTRLTVL.

The chain is built from TRBV6-6 and TRBJ1-1, with D perhaps TRBD1 (5 bases). Deletions cut 6 bases from V and 2 bases from J, with 13 bases between. The CDR3 covers 14 residues. In germline, CDR1 is MNHNY, CDR2 SVGAGI (reference sequence). The CDR3 nucleotides are TGTGCCAGCAGGGTTGGGACGTATAACACTGAAGCTTTCTTT. This sequence encodes CASRVGTYNTEAFF.

V gene TRBV5-1 combines with J gene TRBJ1-2; tentatively, D is TRBD1 (5 bases). The V and J ends lost 0 bases and 2 bases respectively, with 11 bases between them. Germline values: CDR1 SGHRS, CDR2 YFSETQ. The CDR3 has 15 amino acids. The CDR3: CASSLEGRDNYGYTF. DNA for the CDR3: TGCGCCAGCAGCTTGGAGGGCAGGGACAACTATGGCTACACCTTC. The variable domain in full, completed from reference TRBV5-1 and TRBJ1-2, reads KAGVTQTPRYLIKTRGQQVTLSCSPISGHRSVSWYQQTPGQGLQFLFEYFSETQRNKGNFPGRFSGRQFSNSRSEMNVSTLELGDSALYLCASSLEGRDNYGYTFGSGTRLTVV.

As concerns this clonotype: This may arise from a read error, as a much more abundant clone is one base away. This rearrangement joins TRBV15 to TRBJ1-1; D is unresolved. CDR1 is LNHNV, CDR2 YYDKDF, per germline (reference sequence). V was shortened by 5 bases and J by 2 bases, with 18 bases between the two germline ends. This CDR3 is 16 amino acids long. DNA of the CDR3: TGTGCCACCAGCTGGGAATTAGGGTGGTTCAACACTGAAGCTTTCTTT. It yields the protein CATSWELGWFNTEAFF.

The genes are TRBV3-1 and TRBJ2-2, with D uncertain. V lost 8 bases to trimming and J lost 4 bases, with 17 bases between them. The CDR3 has 15 amino acids. Per germline, CDR1 LGHDT and CDR2 YNNKEL (reference sequence). CDR3 sequence: CASGRKGRGTGELFF. DNA of the CDR3: TGTGCCAGCGGAAGAAAAGGTCGTGGCACCGGGGAGCTGTTTTTT.

This clonotype was recorded many times. The V call is TRBV6-1, the J call TRBJ2-2; no clear D gene. Per germline, CDR1 MNHNS and CDR2 SASEGT. The CDR3 is made up of 16 amino acids. Trimming shortened V by 5 bases and J by 0 bases, and 13 bases separated the two germline ends. The CDR3 spells CASSYDPQPNTGELFF. The DNA for the CDR3 is TGTGCCAGCAGTTACGATCCACAGCCGAACACCGGGGAGCTGTTTTTT.

To note about this clonotype: The junction departs from germline at one end; a sequencing error may be responsible. This rearrangement joins TRBV20-1 to TRBJ2-7; TRBD2 matches 10 bases. This CDR3 has 13 amino acids. The germline CDR1 and CDR2 sequences are DFQATT and SNEGSKA (reference sequence). The CDR3: CSGGTSETYGQYF. As DNA, the CDR3 is TGCAGTGGCGGGACTAGCGAGACCTACGGGCAGTACTTC.

This clonotype was counted a few times. This may stem from a read error, because a much larger clone lies one nucleotide away. The J gene is TRBJ1-5, the V gene TRBV28, with 7 bases that match TRBD1. Per germline, CDR1 MDHEN and CDR2 SYDVKM. The CDR3 extends over 17 amino acids. The CDR3 spells CASSSQGGRNSNQTQHF. CDR3 in DNA: TGTGCCAGCAGTTCCCAAGGGGGCAGAAATAGCAATCAGACCCAGCATTTT. Using reference TRBV28 and TRBJ1-5 for the parts outside the CDR3, the full variable domain is DVKVTQSSRYLVKRTGEKVFLECVQDMDHENMFWYRQDPGLGLRLIYFSYDVKMKEKGDIPEGYSVSREKKERFSLILESASTNQTSMYLCASSSQGGRNSNQTQHFGDGTRLSIL.

The chain has TRBV19 and TRBJ1-5, with D unresolved. The V end lost 3 bases, the J end lost 0 bases, and 9 bases lay between the germline ends. Germline lookup yields CDR1 LNHDA and CDR2 SQIVND (reference sequence). CDR3 length: 15 amino acids. Here the CDR3 DNA reads TGTGCCAGTAGTATCGAGATTTATAGCAATCAGCCCCAGCATTTT. It yields the protein CASSIEIYSNQPQHF.

In regard to this clonotype: A much larger clone lies a single base off, so this may be a read error. This chain links TRBV6-1 with TRBJ2-7; 8 bases map to TRBD2. V lost 6 bases, J lost 4 bases, and 5 bases stayed unmatched. CDR1 MNHNS and CDR2 SASEGT come from the germline V gene. The CDR3 covers 13 residues. The CDR3 loop is CASRLAEAYEQYF. The CDR3 DNA follows: TGTGCCAGCAGACTAGCGGAAGCGTACGAGCAGTACTTC.

The rearrangement links TRBV4-1 to TRBJ1-1; the D is unclear. Germline lookup yields CDR1 MGHRA and CDR2 YSYEKL. The ends were cut back, 4 bases at V and 0 bases at J, with 12 bases in the middle. CDR3 length: 15 amino acids. The CDR3 sequence is CASSRLQDMNTEAFF. CDR3 DNA: TGCGCCAGCAGCCGCCTACAAGACATGAACACTGAAGCTTTCTTT.

This clonotype was counted at least ten times. CDR3 loop: CSARDVGQNSYEQYF. For the CDR3, the DNA is TGCAGTGCTAGAGATGTCGGCCAAAACTCCTACGAGCAGTACTTC. The rearrangement links TRBV20-1 to TRBJ2-7; no clear D. The V end lost 0 bases, the J end lost 0 bases, and 12 bases lay between the germline ends. This CDR3 contains 15 residues. In germline, CDR1 is DFQATT, CDR2 SNEGSKA (reference sequence).

The chain links TRBV2 to TRBJ2-7, with 8 bases fitting TRBD1. V lost 6 bases and J lost 0; bases outside the gene matches: 4. The CDR3 sequence is 14 residues long. Germline values: CDR1 SNHLY, CDR2 FYNNEI. The CDR3 DNA follows: TGTGCCAGCAGCCTGACAGGGGCCTCCTACGAGCAGTACTTC. The encoded protein is CASSLTGASYEQYF.

In this sample, this clonotype turned up many times. This sequence joins TRBV6-2 or TRBV6-3 and TRBJ2-7, with TRBD1 identical over 7 bases. Looked up from germline, CDR1 is MNHEY and CDR2 is SVGEGT. This CDR3 contains 17 residues. The trim removed 5 bases at V and 2 bases at J, leaving 15 bases unmatched. The CDR3 region has the DNA TGTGCCAGCAGTCGAGACGCTATCCGGGACAGAGCCTACGAGCAGTACTTC. As protein: CASSRDAIRDRAYEQYF.

This sequence joins TRBV6-1 and TRBJ1-1, with D uncertain. Trimming left V 5 bases short and J 4 bases short, with 23 bases between. The CDR3 contains 17 residues. CDR1 is MNHNS, CDR2 SASEGT, per germline. CDR3 loop: CASSPRYPTRRVTEAFF. CDR3 coding DNA: TGTGCCAGCAGTCCTAGATATCCGACACGGCGAGTCACTGAAGCTTTCTTT.

Only a few counts were recorded for this clonotype. The J gene is TRBJ2-3, the V gene TRBV4-2, with TRBD2 identical over 8 bases. CDR1 is LGHNA and CDR2 is YNFKEQ in the germline V gene. With V trimmed by 5 bases and J by 0 bases, 4 bases remained unmatched. The CDR3 is 15 amino acids. The CDR3 nucleotides read TGTGCCAGCAGCTCGACTAGCGCAAGCACAGATACGCAGTATTTT. This gives the protein CASSSTSASTDTQYF.